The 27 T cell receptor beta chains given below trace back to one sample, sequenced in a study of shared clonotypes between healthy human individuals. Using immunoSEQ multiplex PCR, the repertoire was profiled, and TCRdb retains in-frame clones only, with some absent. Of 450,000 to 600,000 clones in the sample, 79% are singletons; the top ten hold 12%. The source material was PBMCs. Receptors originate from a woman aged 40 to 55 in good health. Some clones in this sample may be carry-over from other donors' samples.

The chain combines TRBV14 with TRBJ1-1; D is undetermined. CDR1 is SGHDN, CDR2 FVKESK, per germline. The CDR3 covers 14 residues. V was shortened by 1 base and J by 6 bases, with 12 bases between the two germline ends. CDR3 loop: CASSQVVAPPEAFF. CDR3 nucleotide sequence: TGTGCCAGCAGCCAAGTTGTGGCACCGCCTGAAGCTTTCTTT.

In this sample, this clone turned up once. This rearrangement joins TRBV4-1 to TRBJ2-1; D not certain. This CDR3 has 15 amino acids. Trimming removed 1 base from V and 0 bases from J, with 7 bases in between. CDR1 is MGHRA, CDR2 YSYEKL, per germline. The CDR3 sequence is CASSQGPRSYNEQFF. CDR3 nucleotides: TGCGCCAGCAGCCAAGGTCCACGCTCCTACAATGAGCAGTTCTTC.

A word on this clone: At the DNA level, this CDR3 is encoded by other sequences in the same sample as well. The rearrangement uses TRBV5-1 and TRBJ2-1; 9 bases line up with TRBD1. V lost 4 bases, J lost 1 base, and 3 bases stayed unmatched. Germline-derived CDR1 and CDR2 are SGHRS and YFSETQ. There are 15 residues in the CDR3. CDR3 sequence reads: CASSLGQGSYNEQFF. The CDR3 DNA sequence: TGCGCCAGCAGCCTGGGACAGGGTTCCTACAATGAGCAGTTCTTC.

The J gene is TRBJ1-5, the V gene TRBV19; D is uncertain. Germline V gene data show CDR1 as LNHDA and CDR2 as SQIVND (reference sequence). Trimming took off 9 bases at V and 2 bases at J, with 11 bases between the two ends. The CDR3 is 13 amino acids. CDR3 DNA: TGTGCCAGCTCGAGATCGGGCAATCAGCCCCAGCATTTT. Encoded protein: CASSRSGNQPQHF.

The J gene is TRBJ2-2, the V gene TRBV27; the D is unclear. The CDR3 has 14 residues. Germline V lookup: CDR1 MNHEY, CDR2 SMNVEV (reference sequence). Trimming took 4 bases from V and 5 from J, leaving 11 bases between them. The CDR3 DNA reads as TGTGCCAGCAGTTGGGCAAGAAGGACCGGGGAGCTGTTTTTT. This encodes CASSWARRTGELFF.

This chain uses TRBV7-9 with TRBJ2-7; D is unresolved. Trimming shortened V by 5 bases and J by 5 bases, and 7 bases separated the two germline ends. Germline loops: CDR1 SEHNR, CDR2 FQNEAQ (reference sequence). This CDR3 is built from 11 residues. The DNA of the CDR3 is TGTGCCAGCAGCCTTAGGGACGAGCAGTACTTC. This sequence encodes CASSLRDEQYF.

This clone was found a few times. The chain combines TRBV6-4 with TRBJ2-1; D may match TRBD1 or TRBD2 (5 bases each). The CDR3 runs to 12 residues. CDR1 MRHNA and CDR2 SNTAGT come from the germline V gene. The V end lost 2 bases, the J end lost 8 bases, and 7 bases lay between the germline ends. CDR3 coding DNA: TGTGCCAGCAGTGACGGGGGAGATGAGCAGTTCTTC. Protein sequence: CASSDGGDEQFF.

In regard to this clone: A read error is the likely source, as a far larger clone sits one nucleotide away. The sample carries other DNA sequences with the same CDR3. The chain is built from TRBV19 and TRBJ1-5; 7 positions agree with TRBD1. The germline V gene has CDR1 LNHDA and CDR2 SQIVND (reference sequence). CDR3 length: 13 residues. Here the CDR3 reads CASTGTANQPQHF. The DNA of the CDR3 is TGTGCCAGTACTGGGACAGCTAATCAGCCCCAGCACTTT.

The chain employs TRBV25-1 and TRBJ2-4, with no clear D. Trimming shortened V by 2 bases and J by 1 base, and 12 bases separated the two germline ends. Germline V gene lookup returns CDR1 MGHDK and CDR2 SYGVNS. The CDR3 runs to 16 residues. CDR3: CASSEAGTLAKNIQYF. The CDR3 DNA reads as TGTGCCAGCAGTGAAGCCGGCACCCTCGCCAAAAACATTCAGTACTTC.

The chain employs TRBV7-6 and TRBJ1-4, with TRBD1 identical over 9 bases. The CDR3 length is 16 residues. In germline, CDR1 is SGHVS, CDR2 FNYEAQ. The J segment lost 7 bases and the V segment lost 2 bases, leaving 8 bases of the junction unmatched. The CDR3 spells CASSLSPGQGSEKLFF. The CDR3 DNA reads TGTGCCAGCAGCTTATCGCCGGGACAGGGAAGTGAAAAACTGTTTTTT.

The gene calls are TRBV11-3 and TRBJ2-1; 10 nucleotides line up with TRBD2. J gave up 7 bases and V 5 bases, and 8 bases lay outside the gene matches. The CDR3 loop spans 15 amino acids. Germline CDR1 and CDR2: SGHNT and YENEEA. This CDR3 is CASSQHSGRSNEQFF. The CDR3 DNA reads TGTGCCAGCAGCCAACATAGCGGGAGGTCGAATGAGCAGTTCTTC.

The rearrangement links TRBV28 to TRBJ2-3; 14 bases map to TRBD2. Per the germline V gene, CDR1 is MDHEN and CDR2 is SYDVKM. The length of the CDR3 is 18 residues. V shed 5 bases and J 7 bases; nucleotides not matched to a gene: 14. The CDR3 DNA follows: TGTGCCAGCAGTCCCTTGACCCGACTAGCGGGAGGGCCTAATACGCAGTATTTT. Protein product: CASSPLTRLAGGPNTQYF.

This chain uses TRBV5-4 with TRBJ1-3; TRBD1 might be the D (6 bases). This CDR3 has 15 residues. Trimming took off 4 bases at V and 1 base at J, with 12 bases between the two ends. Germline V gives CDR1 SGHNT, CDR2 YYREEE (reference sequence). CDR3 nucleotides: TGTGCCAGCAGCCATAACAGGGATTCTGGAAACACCATATATTTT. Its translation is CASSHNRDSGNTIYF.

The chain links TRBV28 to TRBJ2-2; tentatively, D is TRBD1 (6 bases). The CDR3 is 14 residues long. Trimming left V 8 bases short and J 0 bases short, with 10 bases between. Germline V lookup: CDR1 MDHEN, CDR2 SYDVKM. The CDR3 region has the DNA TGTGCCAGCCGTCGGACAGCGAACACCGGGGAGCTGTTTTTT. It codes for CASRRTANTGELFF.

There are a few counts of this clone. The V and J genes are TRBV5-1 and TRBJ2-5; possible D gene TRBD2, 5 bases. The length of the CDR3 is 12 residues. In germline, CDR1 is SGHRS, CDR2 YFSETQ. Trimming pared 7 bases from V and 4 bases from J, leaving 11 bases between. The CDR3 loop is CASAEDGETQYF. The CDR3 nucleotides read TGCGCCAGCGCGGAGGACGGAGAGACCCAGTACTTC.

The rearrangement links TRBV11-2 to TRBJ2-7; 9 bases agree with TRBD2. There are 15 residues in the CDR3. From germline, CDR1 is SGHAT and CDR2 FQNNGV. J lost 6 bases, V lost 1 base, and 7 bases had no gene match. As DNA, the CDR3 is TGTGCCAGCAGCTTAGGACTAGCGGCCAGGACCGAGCAGTACTTC. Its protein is CASSLGLAARTEQYF.

CDR3 sequence reads: CATSRDAGAWVQFF. CDR3 DNA: TGTGCCACCAGCAGAGATGCAGGGGCATGGGTACAGTTCTTC. The J gene is TRBJ2-1, the V gene TRBV15; D may be TRBD1 (6 bases). Germline V gene lookup returns CDR1 LNHNV and CDR2 YYDKDF (reference sequence). The CDR3 length is 14 residues. V dropped 0 bases and J dropped 13 bases, with 16 bases sitting between them.

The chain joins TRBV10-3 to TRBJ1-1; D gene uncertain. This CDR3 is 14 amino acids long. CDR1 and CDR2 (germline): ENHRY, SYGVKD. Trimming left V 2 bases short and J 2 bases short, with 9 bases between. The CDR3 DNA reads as TGTGCCATCAGTGAGGGTGTTTCAAACACTGAAGCTTTCTTT. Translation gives CAISEGVSNTEAFF.

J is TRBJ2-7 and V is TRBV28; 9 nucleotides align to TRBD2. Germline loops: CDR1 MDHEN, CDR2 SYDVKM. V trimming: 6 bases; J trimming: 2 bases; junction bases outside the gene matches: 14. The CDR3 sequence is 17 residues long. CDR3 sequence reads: CASSHFRLAETAYEQYF. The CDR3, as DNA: TGTGCCAGCAGCCACTTCCGACTAGCGGAGACCGCCTACGAGCAGTACTTC.

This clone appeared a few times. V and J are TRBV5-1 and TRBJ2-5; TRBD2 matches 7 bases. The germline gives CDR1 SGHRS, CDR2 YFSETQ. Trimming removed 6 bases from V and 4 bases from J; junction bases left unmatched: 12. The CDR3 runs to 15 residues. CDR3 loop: CASTYPGGSPETQYF. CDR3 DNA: TGCGCCAGCACCTACCCGGGCGGGAGCCCAGAGACCCAGTACTTC.

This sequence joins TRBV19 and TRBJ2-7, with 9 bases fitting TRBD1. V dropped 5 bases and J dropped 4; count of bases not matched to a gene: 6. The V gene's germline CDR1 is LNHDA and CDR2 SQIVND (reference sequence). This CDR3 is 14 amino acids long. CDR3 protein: CASSSQQGAYEQYF. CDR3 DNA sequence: TGTGCCAGTAGTTCCCAACAGGGGGCTTACGAGCAGTACTTC.

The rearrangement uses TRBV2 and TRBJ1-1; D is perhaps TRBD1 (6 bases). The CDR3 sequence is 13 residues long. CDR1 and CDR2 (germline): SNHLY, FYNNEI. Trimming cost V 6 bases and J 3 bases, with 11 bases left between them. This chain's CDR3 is CASRVQGYTEAFF. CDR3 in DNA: TGTGCCAGCAGAGTACAGGGCTACACTGAAGCTTTCTTT.

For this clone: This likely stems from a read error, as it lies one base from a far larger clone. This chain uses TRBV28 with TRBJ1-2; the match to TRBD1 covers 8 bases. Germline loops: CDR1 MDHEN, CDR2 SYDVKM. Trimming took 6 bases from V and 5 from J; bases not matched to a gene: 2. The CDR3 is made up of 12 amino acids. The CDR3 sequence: CASSWTGYGYTF. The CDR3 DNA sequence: TGTGCCAGCAGCTGGACAGGGTATGGCTACACCTTC.

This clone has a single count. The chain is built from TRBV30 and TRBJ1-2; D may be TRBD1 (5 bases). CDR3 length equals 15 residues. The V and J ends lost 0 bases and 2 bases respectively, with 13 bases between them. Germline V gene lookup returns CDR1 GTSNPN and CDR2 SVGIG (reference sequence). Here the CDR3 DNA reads TGTGCCTGGAGTGTCCTATTCAGGGCAAACTATGGCTACACCTTC. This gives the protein CAWSVLFRANYGYTF. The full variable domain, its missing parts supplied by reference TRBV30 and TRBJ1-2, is SQTIHQWPATLVQPVGSPLSLECTVEGTSNPNLYWYRQAAGRGLQLLFYSVGIGQISSEVPQNLSASRPQDRQFILSSKKLLLSDSGFYLCAWSVLFRANYGYTFGSGTRLTVV.

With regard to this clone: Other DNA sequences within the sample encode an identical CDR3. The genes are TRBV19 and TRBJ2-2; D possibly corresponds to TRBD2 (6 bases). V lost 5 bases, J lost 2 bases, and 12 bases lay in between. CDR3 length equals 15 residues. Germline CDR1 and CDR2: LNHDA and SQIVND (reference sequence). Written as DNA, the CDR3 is TGTGCCAGTAGTCGTTGGGGGGAAAACACCGGGGAGCTGTTTTTT. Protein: CASSRWGENTGELFF.

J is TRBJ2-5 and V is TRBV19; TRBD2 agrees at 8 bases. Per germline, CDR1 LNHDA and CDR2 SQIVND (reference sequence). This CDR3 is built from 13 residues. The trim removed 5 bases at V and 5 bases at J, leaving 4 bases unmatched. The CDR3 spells CASSSGLVETQYF. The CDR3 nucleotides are TGTGCCAGTAGTTCGGGACTAGTGGAGACCCAGTACTTC.

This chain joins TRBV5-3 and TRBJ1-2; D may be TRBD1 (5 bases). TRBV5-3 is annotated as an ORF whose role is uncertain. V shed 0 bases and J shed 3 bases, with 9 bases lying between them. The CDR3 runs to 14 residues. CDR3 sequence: CARSLERGYYGYTF. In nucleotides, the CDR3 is TGTGCCAGAAGCTTGGAAAGGGGCTACTATGGCTACACCTTC.